This T cell receptor (beta chain) came from a study of T cell responses to AZD1222 COVID-19 vaccine. V was trimmed by 6 bases and J by 2 bases, leaving 13 bases between them. Germline CDR1 reads LNHDA; CDR2 reads SQIVND (reference sequence). The CDR3 has 14 amino acids. Clones were read by immunoSEQ multiplex PCR, and TCRdb kept only the in-frame ones, dropping some. The table records some 130,000 clones, roughly nine tenths of them present only once. The sequences come from peripheral blood, collected on day 0 of AZD1222 vaccination. This chain uses TRBV19 with TRBJ1-2; D is perhaps TRBD1 (5 bases). This TCR came from an adult in good health. The CDR3 sequence is CASRERGRNYGYTF. The CDR3 nucleotides are TGTGCCAGTAGGGAGCGGGGGAGAAACTATGGCTACACCTTC.